Listed here are 22 T cell receptor beta chains from one sample, sequenced in a study of T cell clones after liver transplantation. Data came from immunoSEQ multiplex PCR; TCRdb stores just in-frame clones and leaves some out. Here the sample spans 50,000 or so clones, roughly 71% being singletons. Sequenced here: CD4+ T cells from blood, sampled 54 months after liver transplant. These TCRs come from a human patient who received a liver transplant. The graft donor may have given rise to some T cells.

This clone has more than one count but fewer than ten. This sequence joins TRBV30 and TRBJ1-6; D remains unclear. Germline loops: CDR1 GTSNPN, CDR2 SVGIG (reference sequence). The CDR3 extends over 14 amino acids. Trimming left V 1 base short and J 15 bases short, with 19 bases between. The CDR3 here is CAWSEIRALKDLHF. CDR3 coding DNA: TGTGCCTGGAGTGAAATCCGGGCGCTAAAAGACCTCCACTTT.

The V and J genes are TRBV5-4 and TRBJ2-1; D might be TRBD2 (6 bases). The V end lost 6 bases, the J end lost 0 bases, and 13 bases lay between the germline ends. The CDR3 covers 15 residues. CDR1 and CDR2 (germline): SGHNT, YYREEE (reference sequence). The CDR3 DNA is TGTGCCAGCACCCCCACCGGGAGCTCCTACAATGAGCAGTTCTTC. Protein sequence: CASTPTGSSYNEQFF.

The V gene is TRBV4-1, the J gene TRBJ1-5; perhaps TRBD1 as D (5 bases). There are 13 residues in the CDR3. Germline values: CDR1 MGHRA, CDR2 YSYEKL. Trimming took 10 bases from V and 4 from J, leaving 14 bases between them. The CDR3 loop reads CATGTGPNQPQHF. DNA for the CDR3: TGCGCCACGGGGACTGGACCAAATCAGCCCCAGCATTTT.

This chain links TRBV11-2 with TRBJ1-6; 9 nucleotides agree with TRBD1. The CDR3 runs 15 residues. V lost 7 bases to trimming and J lost 5 bases; unmatched junction nucleotides: 6. CDR1 and CDR2 from the germline V gene are SGHAT and FQNNGV. Here the CDR3 DNA reads TGTGCCAGCAACTCCGGGACAGGGAATAATTCACCCCTCCACTTT. Its translation is CASNSGTGNNSPLHF.

V gene TRBV29-1 combines with J gene TRBJ2-1; D is possibly TRBD2 (6 bases). V was pared by 7 bases and J by 9 bases, with 13 bases between. The CDR3 runs 11 residues. Germline-derived CDR1 and CDR2 are SQVTM and ANQGSEA. For the CDR3, the DNA is TGCAGCGCCAGGAGGGGCGGTGAGCAGTTCTTC. The encoded protein is CSARRGGEQFF.

This clone appeared a few times. This rearrangement joins TRBV13 to TRBJ1-3; D gene uncertain. CDR1 is PRHDT, CDR2 FYEKMQ, per germline (reference sequence). The germline V and J ends were trimmed by 5 bases and 4 bases, with 15 bases remaining between them. CDR3 length: 15 residues. The CDR3 region is CASSKEGVFGNTIYF. The CDR3 DNA reads as TGTGCCAGCAGCAAAGAGGGTGTCTTCGGAAACACCATATATTTT.

V usage is TRBV7-2 and J usage is TRBJ1-5; possible D gene TRBD1, 5 bases. The germline V gene encodes CDR1 SGHTA and CDR2 FQGNSA. This CDR3 comprises 13 residues. Trimming removed 2 bases at V and 9 bases at J, with 11 bases between. CDR3 in DNA: TGTGCCAGCAGCTTAAGGGACGGGAGGCCCCAGCATTTT. It specifies CASSLRDGRPQHF.

The gene calls are TRBV11-2 and TRBJ2-7; no definite D call. V was trimmed by 1 base and J by 0 bases, leaving 7 bases between them. The V gene's germline CDR1 is SGHAT and CDR2 FQNNGV. The CDR3 is 14 amino acids. This CDR3 reads CASSLGRNSYEQYF. The CDR3 nucleotides read TGTGCCAGCAGCTTAGGCAGGAACTCCTACGAGCAGTACTTC.

This chain joins TRBV18 and TRBJ2-4; D possibly corresponds to TRBD1 (5 bases). V lost 5 bases and J lost 0, with 11 bases in between. This CDR3 has 15 amino acids. CDR1 is KGHSH and CDR2 is LQKENI in the germline V gene. The CDR3 protein is CASSGQLKAKNIQYF. Here the CDR3 DNA reads TGTGCCAGCTCAGGACAACTCAAAGCCAAAAACATTCAGTACTTC.

The chain's CDR3 is CASSLAGGSSSQETQYF. The CDR3 nucleotides read TGTGCCAGCAGCTTAGCAGGGGGCAGCAGTTCTCAAGAGACCCAGTACTTC. The chain recombines TRBV7-9 with TRBJ2-5; the match to TRBD1 covers 7 bases. Germline-derived CDR1 and CDR2 are SEHNR and FQNEAQ (reference sequence). This CDR3 contains 17 residues. V lost 0 bases, J lost 2 bases, and 9 bases stayed unmatched.

The chain is built from TRBV19 and TRBJ1-1, with D perhaps matching TRBD1 (5 bases). CDR3 length: 14 residues. Germline CDR1 and CDR2: LNHDA and SQIVND (reference sequence). V lost 3 bases to trimming and J lost 4 bases, with 12 bases between them. The CDR3 protein is CASSIQDRGTEAFF. The DNA for the CDR3 is TGTGCCAGTAGTATCCAGGATAGGGGCACTGAAGCTTTCTTT.

This clone turned up a few times. This chain links TRBV19 with TRBJ1-3; 11 bases match TRBD1. V trimming: 4 bases; J trimming: 4 bases; junction bases outside the gene matches: 6. This CDR3 comprises 16 residues. Germline CDR1 is LNHDA and CDR2 is SQIVND (reference sequence). The CDR3 DNA reads as TGTGCCAGTAGTACAGGACAGGGGGCTCGCGGAAACACCATATATTTT. As protein: CASSTGQGARGNTIYF.

This clone was counted a few times. The chain has TRBV6-1 and TRBJ2-3, with 13 bases lining up with TRBD2. The junction had 6 bases not matched to a gene; V was cut back by 3 bases and J by 6 bases. This CDR3 contains 16 residues. Germline assignment: CDR1 MNHNS and CDR2 SASEGT. CDR3 nucleotides: TGTGCCAGCAGTGAGACTAGCGGGGGGAAACGGGATACGCAGTATTTT. Amino acid sequence: CASSETSGGKRDTQYF.

The gene calls are TRBV14 and TRBJ2-7, with 13 bases that match TRBD2. Germline V lookup: CDR1 SGHDN, CDR2 FVKESK. V shed 4 bases and J 5 bases; nucleotides not matched to a gene: 5. The CDR3 consists of 15 residues. The CDR3 DNA reads TGTGCCAGCAGCCCACTAGCGGGGGGGCGTAACGAGCAGTACTTC. Its protein is CASSPLAGGRNEQYF.

This clone was found a few times. The gene calls are TRBV10-1 and TRBJ2-4; D might be TRBD1 (5 bases). CDR3 length: 16 amino acids. The germline CDR1 and CDR2 sequences are WNHNN and SYGVQD (reference sequence). V was pared by 2 bases and J by 4 bases, with 15 bases between. The CDR3 spells CASSEGSRQGKNIQYF. For the CDR3, the DNA is TGCGCCAGCAGTGAGGGGTCGAGGCAGGGTAAAAACATTCAGTACTTC.

The gene calls are TRBV7-2 and TRBJ1-4, with D possibly TRBD1 on 5 matching bases. Trimming stripped 5 bases from V and 0 bases from J, with 7 bases between. Germline V lookup: CDR1 SGHTA, CDR2 FQGNSA. The CDR3 has 14 amino acids. For the CDR3, the DNA is TGTGCCAGCAGCCGACAGCCAACTAATGAAAAACTGTTTTTT. Its protein product is CASSRQPTNEKLFF.

The chain employs TRBV5-6 and TRBJ1-3; D call uncertain. V lost 4 bases, J lost 2 bases, and 7 bases lay in between. Germline CDR1 reads SGHDT; CDR2 reads YYEEEE. The CDR3 has 13 residues. This chain's CDR3 is CASSLPAGNTIYF. CDR3 in DNA: TGTGCCAGCAGCCTCCCGGCTGGAAACACCATATATTTT. Full variable domain (missing parts from reference TRBV5-6 and TRBJ1-3): DAGVTQSPTHLIKTRGQQVTLRCSPKSGHDTVSWYQQALGQGPQFIFQYYEEEERQRGNFPDRFSGHQFPNYSSELNVNALLLGDSALYLCASSLPAGNTIYFGEGSWLTVV.

V and J are TRBV29-1 and TRBJ2-7; 8 nucleotides line up with TRBD1. V lost 7 bases to trimming and J lost 0 bases; unmatched junction nucleotides: 5. There are 13 residues in the CDR3. In germline, CDR1 is SQVTM, CDR2 ANQGSEA. CDR3 coding DNA: TGCAGCGCTATAGGACAGGGCTCCTACGAGCAGTACTTC. Translated, it gives CSAIGQGSYEQYF.

The rearrangement joins TRBV6-5 to TRBJ1-2; D is ambiguous. This CDR3 spans 13 amino acids. Trimming stripped 7 bases from V and 2 bases from J, with 11 bases between. The germline V gene encodes CDR1 MNHEY and CDR2 SVGAGI. The CDR3 nucleotides are TGTGCCAGCATAGATGAGACAAACTATGGCTACACCTTC. The encoded protein is CASIDETNYGYTF.

The chain combines TRBV5-4 with TRBJ2-3; D is undetermined. Germline CDR1 and CDR2: SGHNT and YYREEE (reference sequence). The CDR3 spans 14 residues. V shed 4 bases and J shed 1 base, with 10 bases lying between them. DNA for the CDR3: TGTGCCAGCAGCCGCAAGGATGGCACAGATACGCAGTATTTT. The encoded protein is CASSRKDGTDTQYF.

The CDR3 loop is CASRGDSTNTGELFF. In DNA form, the CDR3 reads TGTGCCAGCCGTGGGGACAGCACGAACACCGGGGAGCTGTTTTTT. J is TRBJ2-2 and V is TRBV7-9; 7 positions match TRBD1. This CDR3 has 15 amino acids. After removal of 8 bases from V and 0 bases from J, the junction contained 6 bases not matched to a gene. Germline CDR1 reads SEHNR; CDR2 reads FQNEAQ (reference sequence).

This clone turned up a few times. Germline is not matched at one junction end, which may reflect a read error. The chain carries TRBV20-1 and TRBJ1-1, with D unclear. The CDR3 is 11 amino acids. The V gene's germline CDR1 is DFQATT and CDR2 SNEGSKA (reference sequence). The CDR3 sequence is CGLRMNTEAFF. The CDR3 nucleotides are TGTGGCTTACGCATGAACACTGAAGCTTTCTTT.